This entry lists 20 T cell receptor beta chains sequenced from one sample in a study of blood T cell repertoires in COVID-19. Produced via immunoSEQ multiplex PCR; TCRdb's table is partial and in-frame only. The table lists around 110,000 clones, around 80% of them singletons. The sample comprised peripheral blood. These receptors were obtained from a man older than 75 with COVID-19, enrolled during active disease.

The gene calls are TRBV5-6 and TRBJ2-7, with 11 bases aligning to TRBD2. Germline trimming cut 4 bases from V and 6 bases from J; bases unmatched to any gene: 3. The germline gives CDR1 SGHDT, CDR2 YYEEEE. The CDR3 contains 13 residues. The CDR3 nucleotides read TGTGCCAGCAGCCTGCTAGCGGGGGGCGAGCAGTACTTC. It codes for CASSLLAGGEQYF.

This clone was recorded only once. The chain recombines TRBV7-2 with TRBJ2-6; TRBD1 matches at 7 bases. The CDR3 is 17 residues long. V lost 5 bases, J lost 3 bases, and 10 bases stayed unmatched. Germline CDR1 SGHTA, CDR2 FQGNSA. The CDR3 here is CASSKTGYEHGANVLTF. CDR3 DNA: TGTGCCAGCAGCAAGACAGGGTATGAACATGGGGCCAACGTCCTGACTTTC.

This chain joins TRBV5-1 and TRBJ1-4; TRBD1 matches at 9 bases. Germline V gene lookup returns CDR1 SGHRS and CDR2 YFSETQ. V gave up 5 bases and J gave up 7 bases; unmatched junction bases: 15. This CDR3 is built from 17 residues. CDR3 in amino acids: CASRRGDRESLGEKLFF. CDR3 bases: TGCGCCAGCAGGCGAGGGGACAGGGAAAGTTTAGGTGAAAAACTGTTTTTT.

The V and J genes are TRBV18 and TRBJ2-5; D may be TRBD1 (6 bases). The V end was cut by 2 bases, the J end by 5 bases, with 9 bases between. The CDR3 is 13 amino acids. CDR1 and CDR2 (germline): KGHSH, LQKENI. DNA of the CDR3: TGTGCCAGCTCACCAGGGGGCAGCGAGACCCAGTACTTC. It codes for CASSPGGSETQYF.

This rearrangement joins TRBV3-1 (or the pseudogene TRBV3-2) to TRBJ2-1; a possible D gene is TRBD1 (6 bases). CDR1 is LGHDT and CDR2 is YNNKEL in the germline V gene (reference sequence). Trimming removed 4 bases at V and 9 bases at J, with 13 bases between. The CDR3 is 13 amino acids. In nucleotides, the CDR3 is TGTGCCAGCAGCCCCCTGGGGGCGGTTGAGCAGTTCTTC. Translation: CASSPLGAVEQFF.

V usage is TRBV9 and J usage is TRBJ1-1, with a weak D call TRBD1 (5 bases). The CDR3 length is 13 residues. Per germline, CDR1 SGDLS and CDR2 YYNGEE. The V and J ends lost 0 bases and 4 bases respectively, with 7 bases between them. DNA of the CDR3: TGTGCCAGCAGCGTAGGGGGCAGCACTGAAGCTTTCTTT. Protein: CASSVGGSTEAFF.

This clone was seen just once. This chain uses TRBV25-1 with TRBJ1-5; D gene ambiguous. V lost 3 bases and J 4 bases, leaving 10 bases between the germline ends. The CDR3 totals 14 residues. The germline CDR1 and CDR2 sequences are MGHDK and SYGVNS. CDR3 DNA: TGTGCCAGCAGTGATGAGACAAAGAATCAGCCCCAGCATTTT. It is translated as CASSDETKNQPQHF.

V usage is TRBV23-1 and J usage is TRBJ2-3; TRBD1 matches 7 bases. Being an ORF, TRBV23-1 has a function that is uncertain. The CDR3 has 17 amino acids. V was clipped by 2 bases and J by 6 bases; unmatched bases: 14. As DNA, the CDR3 is TGCGCCAGCAGTCAACCCAGGACAGGACAGAAAGTGGATACGCAGTATTTT. Its protein is CASSQPRTGQKVDTQYF.

The chain has TRBV28 and TRBJ1-2, with TRBD1 identical over 7 bases. The length of the CDR3 is 15 residues. CDR1 is MDHEN, CDR2 SYDVKM, per germline. V lost 3 bases and J lost 6; bases outside the gene matches: 10. CDR3 nucleotide sequence: TGTGCCAGCAGTTTGATGGATCAGGGGGTTCATGGCTACACCTTC. It yields the protein CASSLMDQGVHGYTF.

This chain links TRBV29-1 with TRBJ2-1; 10 bases are shared with TRBD2. Per the germline V gene, CDR1 is SQVTM and CDR2 is ANQGSEA. J lost 5 bases, V lost 6 bases, and 4 bases had no gene match. The CDR3 has 13 residues. The CDR3 protein is CSVRAGGDNEQFF. Written as DNA, the CDR3 is TGCAGCGTGCGAGCGGGAGGGGACAATGAGCAGTTCTTC.

The chain links TRBV5-5 to TRBJ1-6; D is unresolved. CDR1 and CDR2 (germline): SGHKS, YYEKEE (reference sequence). The germline V and J ends were trimmed by 4 bases and 7 bases, with 12 bases remaining between them. This CDR3 is 14 amino acids long. CDR3 loop: CASSSRVINSPLHF. CDR3 bases: TGTGCCAGCAGCAGCCGGGTCATCAATTCACCCCTCCACTTT.

This clone was counted a few times. The V and J genes are TRBV5-4 and TRBJ2-3; 8 bases are shared with TRBD2. The germline CDR1 and CDR2 sequences are SGHNT and YYREEE (reference sequence). This CDR3 is built from 15 residues. V was pared by 4 bases and J by 3 bases, with 7 bases of the junction left unmatched. The CDR3 reads CASSPSGRETDTQYF. The CDR3 DNA is TGTGCCAGCAGCCCCAGCGGGAGAGAGACAGATACGCAGTATTTT.

This clone appeared a few times. This chain uses TRBV10-2 with TRBJ2-5; the D gene is possibly TRBD1 (6 bases). Trimming took 2 bases from V and 5 from J, leaving 21 bases between them. The CDR3 consists of 17 residues. The germline gives CDR1 WSHSY, CDR2 SAAADI. CDR3 DNA: TGCGCCAGCAGTGAGGGGGATAACAGGGCCGAGGGGGAGACCCAGTACTTC. The encoded protein is CASSEGDNRAEGETQYF.

The V gene is TRBV12-3 or TRBV12-4, the J gene TRBJ2-3; no clear D gene. This CDR3 contains 13 residues. Trimming pared 8 bases from V and 2 bases from J, leaving 11 bases between. CDR3 amino acids: CASGPGATDTQYF. As DNA, the CDR3 is TGTGCCAGCGGCCCAGGCGCCACAGATACGCAGTATTTT.

This chain connects TRBV5-4 to TRBJ1-1; D is possibly TRBD1 (6 bases). CDR1 and CDR2 from the germline V gene are SGHNT and YYREEE (reference sequence). CDR3 length equals 15 residues. V lost 3 bases and J lost 4, with 16 bases in between. CDR3 in amino acids: CASSSNPGQTTEAFF. In DNA, the CDR3 is TGTGCCAGCAGCTCCAATCCCGGACAGACCACTGAAGCTTTCTTT.

Here the CDR3 reads CASSLGASGTTGELFF. The CDR3, as DNA: TGCGCCAGCAGCTTGGGTGCTAGCGGGACCACCGGGGAGCTGTTTTTT. The chain couples TRBV5-1 to TRBJ2-2; TRBD2 agrees at 9 bases. The CDR3 has 16 residues. Germline lookup yields CDR1 SGHRS and CDR2 YFSETQ. Trimming removed 0 bases from V and 4 bases from J; junction bases left unmatched: 4.

The chain joins TRBV5-5 to TRBJ1-4; perhaps TRBD1 as D (5 bases). Per germline, CDR1 SGHKS and CDR2 YYEKEE (reference sequence). The CDR3 is 14 amino acids. The V end was cut by 2 bases, the J end by 4 bases, with 9 bases between. The CDR3 DNA is TGTGCCAGCAGCTTCCTGGGACTTAATGAAAAACTGTTTTTT. Amino acid sequence: CASSFLGLNEKLFF.

This clone was recorded a few times. V is TRBV6-2 or TRBV6-3 and J is TRBJ2-3; 7 nucleotides align to TRBD1. Germline V gene lookup returns CDR1 MNHEY and CDR2 SVGEGT. CDR3 length: 16 amino acids. Trimming took 0 bases from V and 5 from J; bases not matched to a gene: 8. CDR3 in amino acids: CASSYSNQGVRDTQYF. DNA of the CDR3: TGTGCCAGCAGTTACTCGAACCAGGGGGTGAGAGATACGCAGTATTTT.

The rearrangement joins TRBV6-5 to TRBJ1-6, with D possibly matching TRBD1 (6 bases). CDR3 size: 14 residues. Per the germline V gene, CDR1 is MNHEY and CDR2 is SVGAGI. The V gene lost 6 bases and the J gene lost 15 bases, with 21 bases spanning the gap. In nucleotides, the CDR3 is TGTGCCAGCAGGGGGGCAGGCGCCCCAATAGGCCTCCACTTT. It translates to CASRGAGAPIGLHF.

The table lists this clone with a few counts. The rearrangement joins TRBV6-1 to TRBJ1-5, with D perhaps TRBD1 (5 bases). Trimming cost V 1 base and J 5 bases, with 12 bases left between them. Germline-derived CDR1 and CDR2 are MNHNS and SASEGT. The CDR3 has 15 amino acids. CDR3 sequence: CASSEGLRGYQPQHF. As DNA, the CDR3 is TGTGCCAGCAGTGAAGGACTTAGGGGTTATCAGCCCCAGCATTTT.